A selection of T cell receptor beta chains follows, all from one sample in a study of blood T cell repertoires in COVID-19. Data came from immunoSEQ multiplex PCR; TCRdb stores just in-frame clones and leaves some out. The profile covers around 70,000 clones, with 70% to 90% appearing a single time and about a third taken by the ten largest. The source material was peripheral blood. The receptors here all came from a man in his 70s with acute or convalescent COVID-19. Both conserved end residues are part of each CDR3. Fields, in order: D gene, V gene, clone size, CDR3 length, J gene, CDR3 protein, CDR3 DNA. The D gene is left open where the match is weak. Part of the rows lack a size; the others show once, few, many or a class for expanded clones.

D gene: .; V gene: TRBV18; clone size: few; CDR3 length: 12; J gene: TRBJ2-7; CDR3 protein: CASSPSSYEQYF; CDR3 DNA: TGTGCCAGCTCACCCAGCTCCTACGAGCAGTACTTC
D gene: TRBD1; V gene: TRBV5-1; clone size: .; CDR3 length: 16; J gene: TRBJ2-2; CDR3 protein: CASSLDGTGSTGELFF; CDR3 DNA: TGCGCCAGCAGCTTGGACGGGACAGGGTCGACCGGGGAGCTGTTTTTT
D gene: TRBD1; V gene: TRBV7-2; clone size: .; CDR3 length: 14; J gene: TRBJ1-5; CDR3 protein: CASSFRGTDQPQHF; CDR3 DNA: TGTGCCAGCAGCTTCCGGGGGACAGATCAGCCCCAGCATTTT
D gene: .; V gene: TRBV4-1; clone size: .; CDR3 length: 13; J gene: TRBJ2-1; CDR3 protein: CASSPEGVNEQFF; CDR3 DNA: TGCGCCAGCAGCCCAGAAGGGGTCAATGAGCAGTTCTTC
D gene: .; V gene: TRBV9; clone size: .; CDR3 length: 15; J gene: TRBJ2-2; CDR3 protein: CASSVRRDTTGELFF; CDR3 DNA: TGTGCCAGCAGCGTACGACGGGATACCACCGGGGAGCTGTTTTTT
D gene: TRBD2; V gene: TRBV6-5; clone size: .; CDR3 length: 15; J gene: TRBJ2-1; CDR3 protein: CASSYRGLAGGEQFF; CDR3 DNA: TGTGCCAGCAGTTACCGGGGACTAGCGGGGGGTGAGCAGTTCTTC
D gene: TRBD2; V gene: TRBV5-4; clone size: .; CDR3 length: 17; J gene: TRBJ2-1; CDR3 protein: CASSKGLAVSSYNEQFF; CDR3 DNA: TGTGCCAGCAGCAAAGGACTAGCGGTTAGCTCCTACAATGAGCAGTTCTTC
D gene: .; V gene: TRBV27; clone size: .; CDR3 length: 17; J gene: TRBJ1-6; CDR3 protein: CASSLVVGDSYNSPLHF; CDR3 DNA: TGTGCCAGCAGTTTAGTAGTCGGAGACTCCTATAATTCACCCCTCCACTTT
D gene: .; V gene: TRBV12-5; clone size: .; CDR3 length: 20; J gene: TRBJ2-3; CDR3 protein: CASGLGRQGVLAGAADTQYF; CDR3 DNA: TGTGCTAGTGGTTTGGGCCGACAGGGGGTCCTAGCGGGAGCTGCAGATACGCAGTATTTT
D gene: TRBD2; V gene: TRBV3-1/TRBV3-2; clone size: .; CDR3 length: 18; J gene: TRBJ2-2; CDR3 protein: CASSQDRSGRARTGELFF; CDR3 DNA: TGTGCCAGCAGCCAAGATAGATCCGGGAGGGCCAGAACCGGGGAGCTGTTTTTT
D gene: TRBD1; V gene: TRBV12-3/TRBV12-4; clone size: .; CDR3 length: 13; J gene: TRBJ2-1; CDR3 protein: CASRGTDYNEQFF; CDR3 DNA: TGTGCCAGCAGGGGGACAGACTACAATGAGCAGTTCTTC
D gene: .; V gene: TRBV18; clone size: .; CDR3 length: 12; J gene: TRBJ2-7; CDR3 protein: CASSLAQHEQYF; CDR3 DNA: TGTGCCAGCTCACTAGCCCAGCACGAGCAGTACTTC
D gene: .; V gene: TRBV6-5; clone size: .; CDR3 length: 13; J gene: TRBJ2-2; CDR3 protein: CASSYFYSGELFF; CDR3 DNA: TGTGCCAGCAGTTACTTCTATTCCGGGGAGCTGTTTTTT
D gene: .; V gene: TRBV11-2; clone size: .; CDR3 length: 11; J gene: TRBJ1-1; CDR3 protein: CASSSRGKAFF; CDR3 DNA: TGTGCCAGCAGCTCTAGGGGTAAAGCTTTCTTT
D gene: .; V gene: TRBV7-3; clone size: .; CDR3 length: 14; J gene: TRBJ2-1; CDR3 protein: CASSLTGAYNEQFF; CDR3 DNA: TGTGCCAGCAGCTTAACCGGAGCATACAATGAGCAGTTCTTC
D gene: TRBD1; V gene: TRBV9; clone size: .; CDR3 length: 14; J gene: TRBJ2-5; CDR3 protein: CASSAGQGGETQYF; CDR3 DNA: TGTGCCAGCAGCGCCGGACAGGGGGGAGAGACCCAGTACTTC
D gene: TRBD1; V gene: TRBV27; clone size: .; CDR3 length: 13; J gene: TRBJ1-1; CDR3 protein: CASSSRRGLEAFF; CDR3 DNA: TGTGCCAGCAGTTCACGAAGGGGGCTGGAAGCTTTCTTT
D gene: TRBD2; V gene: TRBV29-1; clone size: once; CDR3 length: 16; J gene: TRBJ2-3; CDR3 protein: CSVVGGLAGGSDTQYF; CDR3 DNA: TGCAGCGTTGTAGGGGGACTAGCGGGAGGGTCAGATACGCAGTATTTT
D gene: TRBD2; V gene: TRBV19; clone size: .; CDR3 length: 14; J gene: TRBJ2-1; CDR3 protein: CASSPSGNHNEQFF; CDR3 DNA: TGTGCCAGTAGTCCTAGCGGGAACCACAATGAGCAGTTCTTC
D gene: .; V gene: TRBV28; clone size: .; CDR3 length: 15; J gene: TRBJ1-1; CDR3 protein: CASSAGGTANTEAFF; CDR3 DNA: TGTGCCAGCAGTGCGGGGGGAACAGCAAACACTGAAGCTTTCTTT
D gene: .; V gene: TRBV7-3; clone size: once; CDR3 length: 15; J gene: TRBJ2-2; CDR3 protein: CASSHAGARTGELFF; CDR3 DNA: TGTGCCAGCAGCCATGCGGGGGCAAGGACCGGGGAGCTGTTTTTT
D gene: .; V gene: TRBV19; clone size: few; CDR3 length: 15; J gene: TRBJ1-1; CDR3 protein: CASSPLVGTGRLAFF; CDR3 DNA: TGTGCCAGTAGTCCCCTCGTGGGGACCGGGAGGTTGGCTTTCTTT
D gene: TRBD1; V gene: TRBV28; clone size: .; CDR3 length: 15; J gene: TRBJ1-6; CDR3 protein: CASTPGGQGVSPLHF; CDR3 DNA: TGTGCCAGCACCCCTGGGGGACAGGGAGTTTCACCCCTCCACTTT
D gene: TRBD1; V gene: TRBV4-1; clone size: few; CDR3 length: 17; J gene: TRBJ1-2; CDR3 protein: CASSQTGTGGLVDGYTF; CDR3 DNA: TGCGCCAGCAGCCAAACCGGGACAGGGGGACTGGTGGATGGCTACACCTTC
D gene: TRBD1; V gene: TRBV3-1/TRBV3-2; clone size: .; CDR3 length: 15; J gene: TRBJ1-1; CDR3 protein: CASSPRDRANTEAFF; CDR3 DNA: TGTGCCAGCAGCCCTCGGGACAGGGCGAACACTGAAGCTTTCTTT
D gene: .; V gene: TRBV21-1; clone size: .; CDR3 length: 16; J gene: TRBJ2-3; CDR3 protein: CASSNLAGKITDTQYF; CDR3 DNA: TGTGCCAGCAGCAACCTAGCGGGGAAAATCACAGATACGCAGTATTTT
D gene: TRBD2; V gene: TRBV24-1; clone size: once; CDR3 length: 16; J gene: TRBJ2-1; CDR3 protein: CATSEIGREPYNEQFF; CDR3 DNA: TGTGCCACCAGTGAGATTGGGCGGGAGCCCTACAATGAGCAGTTCTTC
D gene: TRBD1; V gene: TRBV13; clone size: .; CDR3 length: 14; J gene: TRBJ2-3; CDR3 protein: CASSARTGTDTQYF; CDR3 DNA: TGTGCCAGCAGCGCTCGGACAGGGACAGATACGCAGTATTTT
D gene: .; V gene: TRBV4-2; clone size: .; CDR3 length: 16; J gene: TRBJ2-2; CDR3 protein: CASSQVGVTGTGELFF; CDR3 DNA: TGTGCCAGCAGCCAAGTCGGGGTAACGGGCACCGGGGAGCTGTTTTTT
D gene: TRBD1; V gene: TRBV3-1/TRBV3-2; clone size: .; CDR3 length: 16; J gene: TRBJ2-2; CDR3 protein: CASSQEDRSNTGELFF; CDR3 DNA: TGTGCCAGCAGCCAAGAGGACAGGTCGAACACCGGGGAGCTGTTTTTT
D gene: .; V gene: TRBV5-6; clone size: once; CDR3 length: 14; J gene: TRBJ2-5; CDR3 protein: CASSLAGSLETQYF; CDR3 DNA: TGTGCCAGCAGCTTGGCCGGTAGCCTGGAGACCCAGTACTTC
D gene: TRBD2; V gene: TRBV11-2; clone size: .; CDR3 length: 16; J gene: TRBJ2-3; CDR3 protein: CASSHLAGGITDTQYF; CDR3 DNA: TGTGCCAGCAGCCACCTTGCGGGAGGGATCACAGATACGCAGTATTTT
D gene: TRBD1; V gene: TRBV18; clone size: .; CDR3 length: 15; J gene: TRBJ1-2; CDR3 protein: CASSPGGQGAYGYTF; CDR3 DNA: TGTGCCAGCTCACCAGGGGGACAGGGGGCCTATGGCTACACCTTC
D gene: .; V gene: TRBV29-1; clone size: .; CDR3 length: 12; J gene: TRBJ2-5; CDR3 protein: CSVGSSLETQYF; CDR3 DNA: TGCAGCGTCGGGAGCAGCCTAGAGACCCAGTACTTC
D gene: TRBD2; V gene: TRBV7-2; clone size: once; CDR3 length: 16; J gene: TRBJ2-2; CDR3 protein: CASSHPGGSRAGELFF; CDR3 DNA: TGTGCCAGCAGCCATCCGGGGGGTTCCAGGGCCGGGGAGCTGTTTTTT
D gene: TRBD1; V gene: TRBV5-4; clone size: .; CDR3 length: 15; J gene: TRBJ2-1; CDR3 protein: CASSFGTGGDNEQFF; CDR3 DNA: TGTGCCAGCAGCTTCGGGACAGGAGGGGACAATGAGCAGTTCTTC
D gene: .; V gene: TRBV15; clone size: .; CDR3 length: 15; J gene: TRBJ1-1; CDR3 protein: CATSRDHGSYTEAFF; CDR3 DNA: TGTGCCACCAGCAGAGATCACGGGAGCTACACTGAAGCTTTCTTT
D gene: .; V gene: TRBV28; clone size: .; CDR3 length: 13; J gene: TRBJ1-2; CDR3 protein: CASTQRGGYGYTF; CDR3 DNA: TGTGCCAGCACCCAGAGGGGAGGCTATGGCTACACCTTC
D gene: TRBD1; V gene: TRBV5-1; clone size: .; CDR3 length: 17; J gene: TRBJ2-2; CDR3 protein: CASSLVPGGLPTRELFF; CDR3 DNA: TGCGCCAGCAGCTTGGTGCCAGGGGGCCTCCCGACGAGGGAGCTGTTTTTT
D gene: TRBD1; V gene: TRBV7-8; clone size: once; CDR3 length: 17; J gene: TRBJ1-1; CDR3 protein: CASSPEGQALGNTEAFF; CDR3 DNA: TGTGCCAGCAGCCCAGAGGGACAGGCCCTCGGGAACACTGAAGCTTTCTTT
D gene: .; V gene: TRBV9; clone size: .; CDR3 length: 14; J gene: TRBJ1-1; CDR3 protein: CASSSKGVGAEAFF; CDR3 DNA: TGTGCCAGCAGCTCCAAGGGGGTCGGGGCTGAAGCTTTCTTT
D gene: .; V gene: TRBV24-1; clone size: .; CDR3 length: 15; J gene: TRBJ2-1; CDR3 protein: CATSDPAESYNEQFF; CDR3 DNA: TGTGCCACCAGTGACCCAGCGGAATCCTACAATGAGCAGTTCTTC
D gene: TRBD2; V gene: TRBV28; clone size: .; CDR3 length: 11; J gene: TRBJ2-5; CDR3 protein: CATSGFETQYF; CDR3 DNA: TGTGCCACTAGCGGGTTTGAGACCCAGTACTTC
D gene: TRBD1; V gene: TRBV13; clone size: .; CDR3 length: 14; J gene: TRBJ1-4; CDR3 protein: CASSSGQLNEKLFF; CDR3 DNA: TGTGCCAGCAGCTCGGGACAGTTAAATGAAAAACTGTTTTTT
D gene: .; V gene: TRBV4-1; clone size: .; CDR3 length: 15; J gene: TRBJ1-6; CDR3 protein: CASSQDVAGNSPLHF; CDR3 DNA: TGCGCCAGCAGCCAAGATGTCGCGGGTAATTCACCCCTCCACTTT
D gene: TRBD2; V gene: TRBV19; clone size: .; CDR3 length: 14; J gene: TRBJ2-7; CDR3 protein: CASSAGRSSYEQYF; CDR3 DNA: TGTGCCAGCAGTGCCGGGAGGAGCTCCTACGAGCAGTACTTC
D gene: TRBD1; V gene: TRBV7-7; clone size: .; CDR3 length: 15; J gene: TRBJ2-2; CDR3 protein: CASRPTGAGTGELFF; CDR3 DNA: TGTGCTAGCAGGCCAACAGGGGCGGGTACCGGGGAGCTGTTTTTT
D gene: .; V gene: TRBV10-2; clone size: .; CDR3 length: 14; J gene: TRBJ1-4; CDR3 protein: CASSSEGGGGKLFF; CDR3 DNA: TGCGCCAGCAGCTCCGAGGGGGGGGGCGGAAAACTGTTTTTT
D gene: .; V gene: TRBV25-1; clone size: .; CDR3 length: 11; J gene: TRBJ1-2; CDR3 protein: CASSRTGGYTF; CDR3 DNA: TGTGCCAGCAGTCGGACGGGAGGCTACACCTTC
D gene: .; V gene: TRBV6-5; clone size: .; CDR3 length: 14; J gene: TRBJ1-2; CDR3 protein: CASSYAPGYYGYTF; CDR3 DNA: TGTGCCAGCAGTTACGCCCCAGGGTACTATGGCTACACCTTC